The 17 T cell receptor beta chains below come from one sample, sequenced in a study of blood T cell repertoires in COVID-19. Sequencing was performed with immunoSEQ multiplex PCR; in TCRdb, only in-frame clones are kept and a portion is missing. This table holds roughly 670,000 clones, around 90% found once. The specimen was peripheral blood. All receptors come from a woman aged 18-29 years with acute or convalescent COVID-19.

To note about this clone: This specimen includes other DNA sequences encoding the same CDR3. The rearrangement links TRBV4-1 to TRBJ1-2; D uncertain. CDR1 MGHRA and CDR2 YSYEKL come from the germline V gene. The CDR3 loop spans 14 amino acids. V dropped 3 bases and J dropped 2 bases, with 10 bases sitting between them. This chain's CDR3 is CASSQGGPNYGYTF. CDR3 DNA sequence: TGCGCCAGCAGCCAGGGAGGACCCAACTATGGCTACACCTTC.

The DNA of the CDR3 is TGTGCCAGCAGCTTGTTGGCGAAGGGGGCCAACTATGGCTACACCTTC. This translates into CASSLLAKGANYGYTF. The chain combines TRBV5-6 with TRBJ1-2; TRBD1 agrees at 7 bases. Looked up from germline, CDR1 is SGHDT and CDR2 is YYEEEE. This CDR3 comprises 16 residues. V was pared by 1 base and J by 2 bases, with 8 bases of the junction left unmatched.

The gene calls are TRBV19 and TRBJ1-3, with D perhaps TRBD1 (6 bases). The CDR3 sequence is 16 residues long. CDR1 is LNHDA, CDR2 SQIVND, per germline (reference sequence). V lost 8 bases to trimming and J lost 0 bases, with 17 bases between them. The CDR3 bases are TGTGCCAGTTCCATCCGGGGGGGGGCCTCTGGAAACACCATATATTTT. It encodes CASSIRGGASGNTIYF.

The chain employs TRBV19 and TRBJ1-1; D gene ambiguous. Trimming left V 1 base short and J 0 bases short, with 9 bases between. This CDR3 has 15 amino acids. Germline CDR1 is LNHDA and CDR2 is SQIVND (reference sequence). DNA of the CDR3: TGTGCCAGTAGTATAGTAGGGAGCCTGAACACTGAAGCTTTCTTT. Translation gives CASSIVGSLNTEAFF.

The gene calls are TRBV4-2 and TRBJ2-3; D not certain. Trimming shortened V by 0 bases and J by 2 bases, and 6 bases separated the two germline ends. This CDR3 comprises 14 residues. Germline V CDR1 and CDR2: LGHNA, YNFKEQ. For the CDR3, the DNA is TGTGCCAGCAGCCAAGAGAGACACACAGATACGCAGTATTTT. Translated, it gives CASSQERHTDTQYF.

For the CDR3, the DNA is TGTGCCAGCAGCTTAGGAGGGACAGGGGGCGCGACTTATGGCTACACCTTC. It yields the protein CASSLGGTGGATYGYTF. The J gene is TRBJ1-2, the V gene TRBV7-6; TRBD1 matches 12 bases. Looked up from germline, CDR1 is SGHVS and CDR2 is FNYEAQ. The junction had 8 bases not matched to a gene; V was cut back by 1 base and J by 5 bases. This CDR3 region has 17 residues.

Comment on this clone: The sample holds other DNA sequences that translate to the same CDR3. The V gene is TRBV19, the J gene TRBJ2-7; possibly TRBD2 for D (5 bases). The V end was cut by 2 bases, the J end by 0 bases, with 8 bases between. Per germline, CDR1 LNHDA and CDR2 SQIVND (reference sequence). The CDR3 totals 14 residues. The CDR3 sequence is CASSITGSSYEQYF. CDR3 sequence (DNA): TGTGCCAGTAGTATAACGGGGAGCTCCTACGAGCAGTACTTC.

The V gene is TRBV3-1 (or the pseudogene TRBV3-2), the J gene TRBJ1-3; TRBD1 matches at 7 bases. Germline V gives CDR1 LGHDT, CDR2 YNNKEL (reference sequence). V was clipped by 5 bases and J by 1 base; unmatched bases: 5. This CDR3 region has 15 residues. The CDR3 DNA reads TGTGCCAGCAGCGCCCGGGACAGTTCTGGAAACACCATATATTTT. Residues: CASSARDSSGNTIYF.

V gene TRBV2 combines with J gene TRBJ2-1; perhaps TRBD1 as D (6 bases). This CDR3 is 13 amino acids long. The germline CDR1 and CDR2 sequences are SNHLY and FYNNEI. V lost 9 bases and J 5 bases, leaving 14 bases between the germline ends. The CDR3 region is CARGSGENNEQFF. Written as DNA, the CDR3 is TGTGCCAGGGGTTCAGGGGAGAACAATGAGCAGTTCTTC.

The chain recombines TRBV7-9 with TRBJ2-2; 7 bases fit TRBD1. Germline V gene data show CDR1 as SEHNR and CDR2 as FQNEAQ (reference sequence). CDR3 size: 13 residues. The trim removed 5 bases at V and 6 bases at J, leaving 3 bases unmatched. The CDR3 region is CASSPQGAGELFF. The DNA for the CDR3 is TGTGCCAGCAGCCCCCAGGGGGCCGGGGAGCTGTTTTTT.

The rearrangement links TRBV7-9 to TRBJ1-6, with D perhaps matching TRBD1 (5 bases). This CDR3 is built from 14 residues. Germline V gene data show CDR1 as SEHNR and CDR2 as FQNEAQ (reference sequence). The V gene lost 5 bases and the J gene lost 5 bases, with 10 bases spanning the gap. CDR3 loop: CASSPDTDNSPLHF. CDR3 nucleotide sequence: TGTGCCAGCAGCCCGGACACTGATAATTCACCCCTCCACTTT.

The rearrangement joins TRBV5-1 to TRBJ2-7; D perhaps matches TRBD1 (6 bases). Between the trimmed V and J ends, which lost 2 bases and 2 bases, there was a span of 8 bases. The CDR3 is 13 amino acids. The germline V gene encodes CDR1 SGHRS and CDR2 YFSETQ. The CDR3 nucleotides read TGCGCCAGCAGCTTAGGGGACACCTACGAGCAGTACTTC. This gives the protein CASSLGDTYEQYF.

The chain has TRBV27 and TRBJ1-1; tentatively, D is TRBD1 (5 bases). The CDR3 has 13 amino acids. Trimming removed 3 bases from V and 6 bases from J, with 11 bases in between. Germline lookup yields CDR1 MNHEY and CDR2 SMNVEV (reference sequence). The CDR3: CASSFRGISEAFF. The CDR3 DNA follows: TGTGCCAGCAGTTTTAGGGGAATCTCTGAAGCTTTCTTT.

The V gene is TRBV12-5, the J gene TRBJ1-1; 7 nucleotides align to TRBD1. The CDR3 is 22 amino acids. The V segment lost 3 bases and the J segment 0 bases; nucleotides outside the gene matches: 25. Germline assignment: CDR1 LGHNT and CDR2 FRNRAP. CDR3 bases: TGTGCTAGTGGTTTTCGTCTGGCCCTCGGAGGCAGGGGGAAAGCCTTGAACACTGAAGCTTTCTTT. Its translation: CASGFRLALGGRGKALNTEAFF.

The CDR3 region is CASSLKTGKVAFF. CDR3 nucleotides: TGTGCCAGCAGCTTAAAAACAGGGAAAGTCGCTTTCTTT. The chain recombines TRBV7-2 with TRBJ1-1, with D possibly TRBD1 on 6 matching bases. V was shortened by 2 bases and J by 11 bases, with 15 bases between the two germline ends. The CDR3 has 13 residues. CDR1 and CDR2 from the germline V gene are SGHTA and FQGNSA.

The chain is built from TRBV5-3 and TRBJ1-2; D gene ambiguous. TRBV5-3 is filed as an ORF, its function uncertain. Deletions cut 4 bases from V and 8 bases from J, with 6 bases between. The CDR3 totals 10 residues. The CDR3 sequence: CARSPAGYTF. As DNA, the CDR3 is TGTGCCAGAAGCCCAGCGGGCTACACCTTC.

As concerns this clone: Other DNA sequences in the same sample also yield this CDR3. The chain uses TRBV2 and TRBJ1-5; D uncertain. The CDR3 is 14 residues long. Germline assignment: CDR1 SNHLY and CDR2 FYNNEI. V was pared by 5 bases and J by 4 bases, with 12 bases between. The CDR3 sequence is CASSTGLSNQPQHF. DNA of the CDR3: TGTGCCAGCAGTACTGGACTGTCAAATCAGCCCCAGCATTTT.